The 10 T cell receptor beta chains in this list originate from one sample, sequenced in a study of cytomegalovirus exposure and HLA in healthy donors. Researchers ran the PCR with 60 Vbeta and 13 Jbeta primers. Sequencing used immunoSEQ multiplex PCR; TCRdb keeps in-frame clones, though not all of them. The sample yields some 120,000 clones, more than 60% seen once. Material: PBMCs. Receptor source: a woman in her 40s in good health and CMV-seropositive.

A few counts support this clone. CDR3 in DNA: TGCAGCGTCGATAGAGGGACAGGCGGATACGAGCAGTACTTC. This sequence encodes CSVDRGTGGYEQYF. V gene TRBV29-1 combines with J gene TRBJ2-7; TRBD1 aligns across 8 bases. The CDR3 loop spans 14 amino acids. Unmatched junction bases numbered 11, after V lost 6 bases and J lost 4 bases. Germline V lookup: CDR1 SQVTM, CDR2 ANQGSEA.

Only a few counts were recorded for this clone. The chain recombines TRBV23-1 with TRBJ1-2; D unclear. TRBV23-1 is an open reading frame, and its role is uncertain. With 0 bases removed from V and 7 bases from J, the gap between germline ends came to 18 bases. The CDR3 extends over 16 amino acids. CDR3 nucleotide sequence: TGCGCCAGCAGTCAATCCACGGGGTGTGGATCGCGTGGCTACACCTTC. This sequence encodes CASSQSTGCGSRGYTF.

The chain is built from TRBV30 and TRBJ2-1; D may be TRBD2 (6 bases). Germline CDR1 GTSNPN, CDR2 SVGIG (reference sequence). The CDR3 runs 18 residues. The ends were cut back, 3 bases at V and 4 bases at J, with 25 bases in the middle. DNA for the CDR3: TGTGCCTGGAGAGGTCTAGCGACTGAGGCCGGGGGTTACAATGAGCAGTTCTTC. Translation: CAWRGLATEAGGYNEQFF.

The chain employs TRBV7-3 and TRBJ2-7; 14 nucleotides align to TRBD2. The CDR3 runs 16 residues. Germline trimming cut 4 bases from V and 3 bases from J; bases unmatched to any gene: 5. Germline V CDR1 and CDR2: SGHTA, FQGTGA. CDR3 in DNA: TGTGCCAGCAGCTCGGGGACTAGCGGGAGTGGCTACGAGCAGTACTTC. Translating gives CASSSGTSGSGYEQYF.

The chain uses TRBV6-6 and TRBJ2-7; 8 nucleotides line up with TRBD1. There are 15 residues in the CDR3. With 5 bases clipped from V and 0 bases from J, the junction kept 6 bases outside the gene matches. Germline V gene lookup returns CDR1 MNHNY and CDR2 SVGAGI (reference sequence). Here the CDR3 reads CASSPDRATSYEQYF. The DNA for the CDR3 is TGTGCCAGCAGTCCGGACAGGGCCACCTCCTACGAGCAGTACTTC.

V and J are TRBV7-9 and TRBJ1-4, with D hard to call. Germline assignment: CDR1 SEHNR and CDR2 FQNEAQ (reference sequence). This CDR3 contains 15 residues. The germline V and J ends were trimmed by 5 bases and 0 bases, with 10 bases remaining between them. CDR3 loop: CASSARDATNEKLFF. The CDR3 DNA reads TGTGCCAGCAGCGCGAGAGATGCAACTAATGAAAAACTGTTTTTT.

The chain uses TRBV30 and TRBJ1-5; TRBD1 might be the D (6 bases). CDR3 size: 14 residues. V was clipped by 1 base and J by 11 bases, with 18 bases between them. Germline V lookup: CDR1 GTSNPN, CDR2 SVGIG (reference sequence). CDR3 bases: TGTGCCTGGAGTGGCAAAGGGGGTAGGTTGTCCCAGCATTTT. Translated: CAWSGKGGRLSQHF.

This chain joins TRBV7-2 and TRBJ2-2; perhaps TRBD2 as D (6 bases). CDR1 is SGHTA and CDR2 is FQGNSA in the germline V gene. V lost 5 bases, J lost 6 bases, and 10 bases lay in between. This CDR3 contains 13 residues. The CDR3, as DNA: TGTGCCAGCAGCCGACTAGTCCCCGGGGAGCTGTTTTTT. As protein: CASSRLVPGELFF.

The rearrangement uses TRBV18 and TRBJ1-2; the match to TRBD1 covers 10 bases. Trimming took 3 bases from V and 8 from J; bases not matched to a gene: 6. This CDR3 region has 14 residues. The germline V gene encodes CDR1 KGHSH and CDR2 LQKENI. The CDR3: CASSPTDRGQGYTF. CDR3 sequence (DNA): TGTGCCAGCTCACCTACTGACAGGGGGCAAGGCTACACCTTC.

This clone appeared a single time. The V gene is TRBV6-6, the J gene TRBJ2-7; D is perhaps TRBD2 (6 bases). The CDR3 has 14 amino acids. Trimming stripped 4 bases from V and 4 bases from J, with 14 bases between. Germline V gene data show CDR1 as MNHNY and CDR2 as SVGAGI (reference sequence). CDR3 protein: CASSSGGTGYEQYF. In DNA form, the CDR3 reads TGTGCCAGCAGTTCTGGGGGGACGGGATACGAGCAGTACTTC.